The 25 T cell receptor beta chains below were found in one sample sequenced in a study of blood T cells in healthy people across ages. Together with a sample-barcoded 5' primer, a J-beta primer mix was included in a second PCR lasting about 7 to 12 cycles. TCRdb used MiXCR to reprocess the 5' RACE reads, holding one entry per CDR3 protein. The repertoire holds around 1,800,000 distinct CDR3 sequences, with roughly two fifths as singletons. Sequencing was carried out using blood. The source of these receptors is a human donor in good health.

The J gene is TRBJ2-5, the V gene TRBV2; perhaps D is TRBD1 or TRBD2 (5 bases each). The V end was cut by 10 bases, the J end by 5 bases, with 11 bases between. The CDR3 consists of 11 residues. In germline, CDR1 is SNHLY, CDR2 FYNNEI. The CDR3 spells CATGPWETQYF. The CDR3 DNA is TGTGCCACGGGACCCTGGGAGACCCAGTACTTC.

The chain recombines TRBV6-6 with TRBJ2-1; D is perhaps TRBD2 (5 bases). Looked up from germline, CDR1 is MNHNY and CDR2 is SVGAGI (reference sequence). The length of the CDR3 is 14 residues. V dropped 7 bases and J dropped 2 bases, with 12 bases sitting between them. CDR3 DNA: TGTGCCAGCAACTCAGCGGTCCCCTACAATGAGCAGTTCTTC. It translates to CASNSAVPYNEQFF.

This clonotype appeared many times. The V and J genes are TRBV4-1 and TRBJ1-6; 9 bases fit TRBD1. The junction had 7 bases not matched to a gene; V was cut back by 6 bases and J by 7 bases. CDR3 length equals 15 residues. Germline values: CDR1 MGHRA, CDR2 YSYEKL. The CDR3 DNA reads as TGCGCCAGCAGACTTATAGGGACAGGGAATTCACCCCTCCACTTT. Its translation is CASRLIGTGNSPLHF.

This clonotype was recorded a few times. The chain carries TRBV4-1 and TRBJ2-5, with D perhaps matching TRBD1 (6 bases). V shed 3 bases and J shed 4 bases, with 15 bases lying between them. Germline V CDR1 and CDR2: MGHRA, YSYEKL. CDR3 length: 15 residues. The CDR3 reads CASSQIQGDRETQYF. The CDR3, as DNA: TGCGCCAGCAGCCAGATACAGGGTGACCGAGAGACCCAGTACTTC.

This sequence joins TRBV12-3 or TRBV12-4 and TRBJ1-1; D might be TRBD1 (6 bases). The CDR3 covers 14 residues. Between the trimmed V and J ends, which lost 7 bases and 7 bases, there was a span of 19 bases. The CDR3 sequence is CASTLQGWSGEAFF. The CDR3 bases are TGTGCCAGCACCCTACAGGGTTGGAGTGGTGAAGCTTTCTTT.

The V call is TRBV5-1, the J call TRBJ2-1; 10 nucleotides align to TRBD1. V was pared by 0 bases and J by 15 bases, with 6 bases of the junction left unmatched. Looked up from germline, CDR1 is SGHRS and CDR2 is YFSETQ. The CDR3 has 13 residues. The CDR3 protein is CASSLGTGGGSFF. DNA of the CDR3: TGCGCCAGCAGCTTGGGGACAGGGGGTGGTTCGTTCTTC. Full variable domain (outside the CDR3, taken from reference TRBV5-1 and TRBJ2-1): KAGVTQTPRYLIKTRGQQVTLSCSPISGHRSVSWYQQTPGQGLQFLFEYFSETQRNKGNFPGRFSGRQFSNSRSEMNVSTLELGDSALYLCASSLGTGGGSFFGPGTRLTVL.

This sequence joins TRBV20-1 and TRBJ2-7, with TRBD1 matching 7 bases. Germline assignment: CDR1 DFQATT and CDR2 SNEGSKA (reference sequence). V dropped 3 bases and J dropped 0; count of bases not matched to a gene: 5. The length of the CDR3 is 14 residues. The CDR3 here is CSARRQGTSYEQYF. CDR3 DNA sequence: TGCAGTGCTAGGCGACAGGGAACCTCCTACGAGCAGTACTTC.

The CDR3 is CASSLDVGPDTEAFF. The DNA for the CDR3 is TGTGCCAGCAGCTTGGATGTGGGGCCGGACACTGAAGCTTTCTTT. The rearrangement uses TRBV5-5 and TRBJ1-1; possible D gene TRBD1, 5 bases. Germline CDR1 and CDR2: SGHKS and YYEKEE (reference sequence). The CDR3 is 15 amino acids. Trimming pared 0 bases from V and 3 bases from J, leaving 12 bases between.

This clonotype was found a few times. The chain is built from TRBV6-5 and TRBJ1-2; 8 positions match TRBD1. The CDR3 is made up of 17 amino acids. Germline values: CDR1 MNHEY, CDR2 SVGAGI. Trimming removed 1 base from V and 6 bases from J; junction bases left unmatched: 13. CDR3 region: CASSYFAGGLEGNGYTF. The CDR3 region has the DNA TGTGCCAGCAGTTACTTCGCAGGGGGCCTGGAAGGCAATGGCTACACCTTC.

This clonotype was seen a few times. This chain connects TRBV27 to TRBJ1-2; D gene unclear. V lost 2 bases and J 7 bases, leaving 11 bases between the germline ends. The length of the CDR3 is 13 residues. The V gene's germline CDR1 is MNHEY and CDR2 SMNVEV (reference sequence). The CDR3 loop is CASSLGEWGGYTF. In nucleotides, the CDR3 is TGTGCCAGCAGTTTAGGGGAATGGGGTGGCTACACCTTC.

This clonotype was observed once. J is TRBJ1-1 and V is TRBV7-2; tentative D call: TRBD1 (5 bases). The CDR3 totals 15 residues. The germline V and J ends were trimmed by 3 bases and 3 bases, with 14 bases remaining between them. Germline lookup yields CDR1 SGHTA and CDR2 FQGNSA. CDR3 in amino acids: CASSFGGLGDTEAFF. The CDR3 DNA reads TGTGCCAGCAGCTTCGGGGGGTTGGGGGACACTGAAGCTTTCTTT.

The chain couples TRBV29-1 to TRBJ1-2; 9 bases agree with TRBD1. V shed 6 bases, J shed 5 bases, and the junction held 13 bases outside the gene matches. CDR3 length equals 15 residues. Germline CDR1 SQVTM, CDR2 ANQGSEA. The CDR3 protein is CSVPLETGGTYGYTF. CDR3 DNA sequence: TGCAGCGTCCCGTTGGAGACAGGGGGTACATATGGCTACACCTTC.

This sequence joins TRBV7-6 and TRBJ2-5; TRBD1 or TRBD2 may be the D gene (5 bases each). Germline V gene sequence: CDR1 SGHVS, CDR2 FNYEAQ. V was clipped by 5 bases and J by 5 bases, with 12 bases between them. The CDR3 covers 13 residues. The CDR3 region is CASSRFEGETQYF. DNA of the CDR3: TGTGCCAGCAGCCGTTTTGAGGGGGAGACCCAGTACTTC.

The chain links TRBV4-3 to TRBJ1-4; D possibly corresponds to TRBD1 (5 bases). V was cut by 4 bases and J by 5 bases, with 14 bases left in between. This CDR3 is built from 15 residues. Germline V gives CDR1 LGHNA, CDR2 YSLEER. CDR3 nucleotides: TGCGCCAGCAGCCCCCTGGCAGGGCGGAATGAAAAACTGTTTTTT. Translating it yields CASSPLAGRNEKLFF.

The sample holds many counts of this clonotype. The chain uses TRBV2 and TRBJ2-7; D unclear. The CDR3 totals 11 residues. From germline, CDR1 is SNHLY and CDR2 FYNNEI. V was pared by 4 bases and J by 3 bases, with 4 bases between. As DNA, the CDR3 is TGTGCCAGCAGTGGAAACTACGAGCAGTACTTC. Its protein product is CASSGNYEQYF.

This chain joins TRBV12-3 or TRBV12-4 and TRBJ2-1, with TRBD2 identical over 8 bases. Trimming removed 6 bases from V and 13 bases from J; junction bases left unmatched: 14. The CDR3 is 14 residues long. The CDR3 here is CASRPSGSQETQFF. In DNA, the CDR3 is TGTGCCAGCAGACCCAGCGGGAGTCAAGAGACCCAGTTCTTC.

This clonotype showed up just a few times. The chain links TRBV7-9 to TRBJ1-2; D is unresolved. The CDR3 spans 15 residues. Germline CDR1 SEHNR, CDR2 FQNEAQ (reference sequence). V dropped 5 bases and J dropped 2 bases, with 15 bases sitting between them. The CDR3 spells CASSPRVNLNYGYTF. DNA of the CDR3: TGTGCCAGCAGCCCTAGGGTCAACCTGAACTATGGCTACACCTTC.

The CDR3 here is CATSVGDWVGYTF. CDR3 bases: TGTGCCACCAGCGTCGGGGATTGGGTCGGCTACACCTTC. The chain has TRBV24-1 and TRBJ1-2; unclear D gene. This CDR3 spans 13 amino acids. V was trimmed by 7 bases and J by 8 bases, leaving 16 bases between them. CDR1 and CDR2 (germline): KGHDR, SFDVKD.

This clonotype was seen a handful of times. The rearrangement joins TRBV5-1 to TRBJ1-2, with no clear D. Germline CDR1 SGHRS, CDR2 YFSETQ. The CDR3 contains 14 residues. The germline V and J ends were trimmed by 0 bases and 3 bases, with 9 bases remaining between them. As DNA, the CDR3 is TGCGCCAGCAGCTTGGGTCTAGGAGACTATGGCTACACCTTC. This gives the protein CASSLGLGDYGYTF.

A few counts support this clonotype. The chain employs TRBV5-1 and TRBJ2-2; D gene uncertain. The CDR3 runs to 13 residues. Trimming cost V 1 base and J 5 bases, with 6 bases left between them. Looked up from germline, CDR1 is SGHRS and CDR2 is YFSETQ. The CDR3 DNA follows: TGCGCCAGCAGCTTGCGGGTAACCGGGGAGCTGTTTTTT. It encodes CASSLRVTGELFF.

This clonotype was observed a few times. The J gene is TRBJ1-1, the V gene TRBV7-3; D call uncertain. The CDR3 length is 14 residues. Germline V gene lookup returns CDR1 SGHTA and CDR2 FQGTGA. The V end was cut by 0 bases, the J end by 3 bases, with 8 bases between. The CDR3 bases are TGTGCCAGCAGCTTAACGAGCCCGGACACTGAAGCTTTCTTT. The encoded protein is CASSLTSPDTEAFF.

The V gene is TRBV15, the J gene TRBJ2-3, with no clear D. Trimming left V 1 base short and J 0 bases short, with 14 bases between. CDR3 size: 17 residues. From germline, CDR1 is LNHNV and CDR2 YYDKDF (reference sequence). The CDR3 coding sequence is TGTGCCACCAGCAGAGCGGAGCAGGACCCTAGCACAGATACGCAGTATTTT. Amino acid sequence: CATSRAEQDPSTDTQYF.

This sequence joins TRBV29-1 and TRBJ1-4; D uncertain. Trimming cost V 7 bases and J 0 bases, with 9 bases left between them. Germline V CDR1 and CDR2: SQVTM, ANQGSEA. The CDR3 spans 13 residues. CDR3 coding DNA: TGCAGCGCTGGACGGACAACTAATGAAAAACTGTTTTTT. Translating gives CSAGRTTNEKLFF.

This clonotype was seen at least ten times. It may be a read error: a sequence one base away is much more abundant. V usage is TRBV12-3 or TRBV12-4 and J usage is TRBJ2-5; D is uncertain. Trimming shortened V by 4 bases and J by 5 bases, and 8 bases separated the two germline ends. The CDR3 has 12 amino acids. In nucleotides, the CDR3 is TGTGCCAGCAGTTCCCCTAGTGAGACCCAGTACTTC. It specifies CASSSPSETQYF.

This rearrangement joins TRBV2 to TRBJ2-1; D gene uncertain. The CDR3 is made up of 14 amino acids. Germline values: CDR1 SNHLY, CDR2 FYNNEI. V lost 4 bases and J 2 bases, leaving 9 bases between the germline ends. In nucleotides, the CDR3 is TGTGCCAGCAGTGGTCCGCCAACCTACAATGAGCAGTTCTTC. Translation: CASSGPPTYNEQFF.